Listed here is a single TCR beta chain. The J segment lost 2 bases and the V segment lost 4 bases, leaving 7 bases of the junction unmatched. In germline, CDR1 is SGHNT, CDR2 YYREEE (reference sequence). The CDR3 length is 17 residues. The data were taken from a study of blood T cell repertoires in COVID-19. As for the study in general: The study drew acute and convalescent COVID-19 samples from the United States, Italy and Spain. PBMCs, B-cell-depleted T cells, or T cells were the source of the cDNA or gDNA that made up the material.

Authors' analysis steps: Reference gene primer amplification gave estimated nucleated cell counts. Some clones are missing from TCRdb's copy, which holds only in-frame ones; the method was immunoSEQ multiplex PCR. The DNA was the basis for D and trimming; V, J and clone size are from that table. The sample has almost 70,000 clones, about 91% seen once. The origin of this receptor is a woman aged 65 to 85 with acute or convalescent COVID-19. V is TRBV5-4 and J is TRBJ2-3; TRBD2 agrees at 13 bases. The specimen was peripheral blood. As DNA, the CDR3 is TGTGCCAGCAGCCGCGGACTAGCGGGGGCTTACACAGATACGCAGTATTTT. This gives the protein CASSRGLAGAYTDTQYF.